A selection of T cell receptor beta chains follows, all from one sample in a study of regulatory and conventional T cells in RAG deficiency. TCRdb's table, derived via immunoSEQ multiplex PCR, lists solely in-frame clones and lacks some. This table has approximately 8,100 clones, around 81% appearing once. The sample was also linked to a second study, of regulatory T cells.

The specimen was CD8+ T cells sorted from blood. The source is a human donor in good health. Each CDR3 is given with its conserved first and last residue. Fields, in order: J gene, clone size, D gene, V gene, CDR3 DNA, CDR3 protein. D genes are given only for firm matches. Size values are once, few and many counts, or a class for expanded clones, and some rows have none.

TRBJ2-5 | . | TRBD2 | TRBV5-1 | TGCGCCAGCAGCGGTAGCAGCGGGGTAAAGACCCAGTACTTC | CASSGSSGVKTQYF
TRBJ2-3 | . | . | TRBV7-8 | TGTGCCAGCAGTTGGTTACGCACAGATACGCAGTATTTT | CASSWLRTDTQYF
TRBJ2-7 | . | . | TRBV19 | TGTGCCAGTAGTATAGACCACGGGACCTACTCCTACGAGCAGTACTTC | CASSIDHGTYSYEQYF
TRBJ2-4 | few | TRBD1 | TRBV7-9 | TGTGCCAGCAGCCGGGACAGAAGAAACATTCAGTACTTC | CASSRDRRNIQYF
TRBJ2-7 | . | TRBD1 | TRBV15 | TGTGCCACCAGCGCGCGGACAGGCCTCTCCTACGAGCAGTACTTC | CATSARTGLSYEQYF
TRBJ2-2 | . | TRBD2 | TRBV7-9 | TGTGCCAGCAGCTTAGGGACTAGCGGGAGTTCCACCGGGGAGCTGTTTTTT | CASSLGTSGSSTGELFF
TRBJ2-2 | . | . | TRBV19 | TGTGCCTGTTATACAGGGTACACGAACACCGGGGAGCTGTTTTTT | CACYTGYTNTGELFF
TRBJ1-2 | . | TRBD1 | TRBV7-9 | TGTGCCAGCAGCTTAGCCTACCGGGACAGGGATGATGGCTACACCTTC | CASSLAYRDRDDGYTF
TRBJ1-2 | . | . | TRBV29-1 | TGCAGCGTGGACGGACTGCTTAACTATGGCTACACCTTC | CSVDGLLNYGYTF
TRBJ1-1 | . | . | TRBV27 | TGTGCCAGCAGTCCCAGAGGGGGGGCCACTGAAGCTTTCTTT | CASSPRGGATEAFF
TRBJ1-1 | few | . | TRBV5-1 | TGCGCCAGCAGCTTAGGGTTTGTCGCACAATTAAACACTGAAGCTTTCTTT | CASSLGFVAQLNTEAFF
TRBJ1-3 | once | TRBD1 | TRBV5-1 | TGCGCCAGCAGCGGGGACAGCAGGGGAAACACCATATATTTT | CASSGDSRGNTIYF
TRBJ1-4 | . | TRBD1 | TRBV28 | TGTGCCAGCAGTTCGGGACAGGGTCATGAAAAACTGTTTTTT | CASSSGQGHEKLFF
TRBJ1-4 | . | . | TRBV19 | TGTGCCAGTAGTATTAGCGCCGACCCGACTAATGAAAAACTGTTTTTT | CASSISADPTNEKLFF
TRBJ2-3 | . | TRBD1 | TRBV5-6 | TGTGCCAGCAGCCTGGGACAGGGGAAAACAGATACGCAGTATTTT | CASSLGQGKTDTQYF
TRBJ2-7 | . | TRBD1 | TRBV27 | TGTGCCAGCAGCATCACTAGACAGGGGGCTTACCCCCGCGAGCAGTACTTC | CASSITRQGAYPREQYF
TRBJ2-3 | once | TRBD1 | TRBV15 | TGTGCCACCAGCAGCGGGACAGGGCTTGACCAGGATACGCAGTATTTT | CATSSGTGLDQDTQYF
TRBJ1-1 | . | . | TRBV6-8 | TGTGCCAGCAGGACCTTGATGAACACTGAAGCTTTCTTT | CASRTLMNTEAFF
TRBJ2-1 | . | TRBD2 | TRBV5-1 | TGCGCCAGCAGCAGCGCGGGAGCCTACAATGAGCAGTTCTTC | CASSSAGAYNEQFF
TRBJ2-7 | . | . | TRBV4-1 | TGCGCCAGCAGCCCGCTCGTCTCGGGACGGCTCTACGAGCAGTACTTC | CASSPLVSGRLYEQYF
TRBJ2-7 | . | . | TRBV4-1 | TGCGCCAGCAGCCCTCTGTTAGCCAGTAGCTCCTACGAGCAGTACTTC | CASSPLLASSSYEQYF
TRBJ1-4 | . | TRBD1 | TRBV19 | TGTGCCAGTAGTAGACAGGGGGTTCATGAAAAACTGTTTTTT | CASSRQGVHEKLFF
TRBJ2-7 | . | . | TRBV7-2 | TGTGCCAGCAGCTCTCAGGGTCTAGATTATGCAGGCTACGAGCAGTACTTC | CASSSQGLDYAGYEQYF